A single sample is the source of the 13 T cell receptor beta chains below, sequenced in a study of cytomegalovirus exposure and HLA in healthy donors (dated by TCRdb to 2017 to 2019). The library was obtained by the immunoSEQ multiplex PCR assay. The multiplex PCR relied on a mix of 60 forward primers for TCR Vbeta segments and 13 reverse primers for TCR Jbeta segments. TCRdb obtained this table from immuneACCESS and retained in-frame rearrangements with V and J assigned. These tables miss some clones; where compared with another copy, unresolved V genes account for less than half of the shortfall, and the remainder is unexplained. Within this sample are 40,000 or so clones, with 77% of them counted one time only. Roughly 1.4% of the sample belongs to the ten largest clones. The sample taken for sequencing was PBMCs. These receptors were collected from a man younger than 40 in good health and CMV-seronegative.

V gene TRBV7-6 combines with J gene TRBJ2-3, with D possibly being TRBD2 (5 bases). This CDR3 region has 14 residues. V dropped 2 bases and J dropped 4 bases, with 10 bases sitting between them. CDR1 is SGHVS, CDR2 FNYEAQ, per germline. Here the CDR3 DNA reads TGTGCCAGCAGCTTAATTGAGGGATCAGATACGCAGTATTTT. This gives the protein CASSLIEGSDTQYF.

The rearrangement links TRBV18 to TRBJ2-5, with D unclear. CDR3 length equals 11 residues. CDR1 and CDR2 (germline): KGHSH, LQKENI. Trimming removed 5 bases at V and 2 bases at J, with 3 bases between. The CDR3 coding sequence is TGTGCCAGCTCATATCAAGAGACCCAGTACTTC. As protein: CASSYQETQYF.

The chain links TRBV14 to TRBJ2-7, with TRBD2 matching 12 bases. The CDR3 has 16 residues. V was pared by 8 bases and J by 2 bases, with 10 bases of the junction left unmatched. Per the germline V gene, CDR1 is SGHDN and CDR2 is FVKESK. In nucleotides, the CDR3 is TGTGCCAGCTCCGGACTAGCGGGATACCCCCCCTACGAGCAGTACTTC. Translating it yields CASSGLAGYPPYEQYF.

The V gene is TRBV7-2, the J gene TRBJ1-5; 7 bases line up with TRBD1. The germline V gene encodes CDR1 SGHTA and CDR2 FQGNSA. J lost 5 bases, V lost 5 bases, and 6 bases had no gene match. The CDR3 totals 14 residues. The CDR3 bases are TGTGCCAGCAGCGCAAACAGGGGAGATCAGCCCCAGCATTTT. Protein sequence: CASSANRGDQPQHF.

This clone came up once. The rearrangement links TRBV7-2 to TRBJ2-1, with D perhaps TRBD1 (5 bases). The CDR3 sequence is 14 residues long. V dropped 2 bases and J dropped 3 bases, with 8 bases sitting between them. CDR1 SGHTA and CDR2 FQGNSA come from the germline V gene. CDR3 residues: CASSLMDIYNEQFF. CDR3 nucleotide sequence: TGTGCCAGCAGCTTAATGGACATCTACAATGAGCAGTTCTTC. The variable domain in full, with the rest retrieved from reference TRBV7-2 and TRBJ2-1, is GAGVSQSPSNKVTEKGKDVELRCDPISGHTALYWYRQSLGQGLEFLIYFQGNSAPDKSGLPSDRFSAERTGGSVSTLTIQRTQQEDSAVYLCASSLMDIYNEQFFGPGTRLTVL.

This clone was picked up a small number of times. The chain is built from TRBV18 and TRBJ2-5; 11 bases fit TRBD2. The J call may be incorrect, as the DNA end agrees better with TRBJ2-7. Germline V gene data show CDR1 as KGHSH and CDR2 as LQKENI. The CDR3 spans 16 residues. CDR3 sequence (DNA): TGTGCCAGCTCACCACAACTAGCGGGAGACTCCTACGAGCAGTACTTC. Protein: CASSPQLAGDSYEQYF.

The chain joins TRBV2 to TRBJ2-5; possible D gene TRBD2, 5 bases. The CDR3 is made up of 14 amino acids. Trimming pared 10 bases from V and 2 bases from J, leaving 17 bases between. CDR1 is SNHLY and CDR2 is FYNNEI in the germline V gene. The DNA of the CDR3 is TGTGCCACCGGGAAGTTTGAAGCTCAAGAGACCCAGTACTTC. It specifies CATGKFEAQETQYF.

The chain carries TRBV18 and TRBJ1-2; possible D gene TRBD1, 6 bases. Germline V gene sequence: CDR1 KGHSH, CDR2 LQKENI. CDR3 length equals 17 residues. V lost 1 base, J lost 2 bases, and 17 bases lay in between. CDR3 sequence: CASSPLPKSTGNYGYTF. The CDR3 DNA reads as TGTGCCAGCTCACCACTCCCAAAGTCGACAGGAAACTATGGCTACACCTTC.

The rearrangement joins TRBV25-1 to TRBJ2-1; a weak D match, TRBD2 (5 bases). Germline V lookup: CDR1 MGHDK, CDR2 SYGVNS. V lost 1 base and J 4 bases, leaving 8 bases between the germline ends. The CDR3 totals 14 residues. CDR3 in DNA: TGTGCCAGCAGTGAATTCCGGGGATACAATGAGCAGTTCTTC. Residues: CASSEFRGYNEQFF.

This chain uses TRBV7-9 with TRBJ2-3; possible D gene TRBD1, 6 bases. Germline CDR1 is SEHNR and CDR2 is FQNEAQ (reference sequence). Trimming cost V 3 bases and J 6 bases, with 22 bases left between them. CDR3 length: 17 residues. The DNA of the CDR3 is TGTGCCAGCAGCTTGCTTACCTCGGGGACAAAAGGGGATACGCAGTATTTT. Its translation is CASSLLTSGTKGDTQYF.

CDR3: CASNDRGSHNEQFF. CDR3 sequence (DNA): TGTGCCAGCAATGACAGGGGATCACACAATGAGCAGTTCTTC. The chain is built from TRBV28 and TRBJ2-1, with 8 positions matching TRBD1. V lost 7 bases to trimming and J lost 5 bases; unmatched junction nucleotides: 7. The germline CDR1 and CDR2 sequences are MDHEN and SYDVKM. The CDR3 spans 14 residues.

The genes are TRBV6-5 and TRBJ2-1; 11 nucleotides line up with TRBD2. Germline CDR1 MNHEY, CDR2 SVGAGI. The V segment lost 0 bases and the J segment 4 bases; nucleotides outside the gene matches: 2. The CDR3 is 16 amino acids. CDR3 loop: CASSYSWTSGYNEQFF. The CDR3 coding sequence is TGTGCCAGCAGTTACTCGTGGACTAGCGGGTACAATGAGCAGTTCTTC.

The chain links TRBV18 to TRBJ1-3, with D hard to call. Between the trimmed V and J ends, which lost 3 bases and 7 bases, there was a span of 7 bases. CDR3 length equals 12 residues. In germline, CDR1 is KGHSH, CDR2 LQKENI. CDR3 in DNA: TGTGCCAGCTCACCTCCGGGTAACACCATATATTTT. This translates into CASSPPGNTIYF.